This T cell receptor beta chain was sequenced for a study of T cells in Graves' hyperthyroidism and ophthalmopathy (dated by TCRdb to the late 2010s). At the level of the whole study: Peripheral blood samples were taken at initial diagnosis, before any treatment was given. TCR V-J signatures able to tell the groups apart were searched for in a discovery cohort of approximately 95 patients, of whom approximately 40 had Graves' ophthalmopathy and around 56 had stable Graves' hyperthyroidism. An independent validation cohort of about 20 hyperthyroidism patients and about 16 patients who later progressed to ophthalmopathy tested prospective prediction of ophthalmopathy. The 75 to 100 discovery patients were randomly split 7:3 into training and test sets. Thyroid tissue and blood T-cell repertoires from over 5 Graves' hyperthyroidism patients were also compared in the study. Following sampling, methimazole starting at 30 mg daily was given to hyperthyroidism patients, and high-dose intravenous methylprednisolone was given to ophthalmopathy patients. The paper describes TCR Vbeta CDR3 sequencing of 120 to 150 peripheral blood samples, made up of 43 ophthalmopathy patients, 70 to 75 hyperthyroidism patients and around 17 progressor patients. The research as a whole found: A 13 V-J signature model separated ophthalmopathy from stable hyperthyroidism, with 87.88% sensitivity and about 81% specificity in cross-validation and 80%/75% in testing. No statistical method was used to set the sample size in advance, and investigators knew the group allocation. In validation, the model predicted progression to ophthalmopathy a median of roughly 6.5 months before onset, with over 55% sensitivity and about 72% specificity. Most expanded thyroid clonotypes (frequency above 0.001) were also found in blood, which suggests that blood repertoires may mirror thyroid immune responses.

About this clonotype: No antigen is known for it. The sample holds no much larger clone one base away, and base qualities are not on file.

Moderately to severely active disease, a Clinical Activity Score of at least 3, a NOSPECS grade of at least 4, and a duration under 3 months were present in ophthalmopathy patients. The study excluded patients with uncontrolled infections, other autoimmune diseases, pregnancy or lactation. Diagnoses relied on clinical symptoms, serum thyroxine and TRAb, thyroid ultrasound and orbital computed tomography. PBMCs were separated from 8 to 10 ml of fresh peripheral blood using Ficoll-Paque density gradient centrifugation. Total RNA was extracted using Trizol reagent, and RNA quality was assessed on an Agilent 2100 Bioanalyzer. The TCR beta CDR3 regions were amplified from RNA transcripts. The TCR CDR3 was subjected to a first round of RT-PCR using the HTBI primer set and the Qiagen OneStep RT-PCR kit. A second multiplex PCR round built the libraries, followed by size selection and purification. Paired-end sequencing of the libraries was performed with 100 bp reads on an Illumina HiSeq2000. The authors' pipeline ran thus. SOAPnuke was used to process the raw data, removing reads that contained adapters or uncalled bases, had a mean Phred below 15, or lacked an exact match to the constant primer or identifier. COPE v1.2.5 was used to merge high-quality paired reads, and clonotypes were defined as unique nucleotide sequences. MiTCR v1.1 was used to align clonotypes to the IMGT TRBV, TRBD and TRBJ reference segments. Only V-J combinations with frequency above 0.0001, covering 99% to 99.2% of repertoires, were analysed. The TCS score was defined as F50 (clonal expansion) divided by E x V (chaos), with BLOSUM62-based TCRdist calculated between CDR3 peptides within each V-J. Welch's t-statistics and random forest reduced 450 to 600 V-J features to 13, which were used in a naive Bayes classifier (R e1071). In-frame beta chains were kept once TCRdb had trimmed the public reads at Q25 with fastp and called clones with MiXCR. Each record represents a unique CDR3 protein, reported with the most common genes and DNA among its rows. TCRdb, not the authors, supplied the V and J calls. Counted in this sample were 400,000 or so distinct CDR3 sequences; around 15% of them appeared once. About 21% of the sample rests with the top ten.

This clonotype was sampled from a woman aged 55-70 years with Graves' ophthalmopathy. Sequenced: blood.

The CDR3 is CSARDPTGWETQYF. The nucleotide sequence reads TGCAGTGCTAGAGACCCGACAGGGTGGGAGACCCAGTACTTC. This receptor chain uses TRBV20-1 and TRBJ2-5; 7 central nucleotides agree with TRBD1. The germline V gene (reference sequence) yields DFQATT for CDR1 and SNEGSKA for CDR2. Trimming takes 0 bases off V and 5 bases off J; junction bases not matched to a gene: 6. From cysteine to phenylalanine, the CDR3 is 14 amino acids long. CDR3 DNA is the only sequence kept; it has 42 bases, read in frame from the first base.